The 24 T cell receptor beta chains listed next were all sequenced from one sample in a study of shared clonotypes between healthy human individuals. Terminally differentiated effector memory CD45RA+ cells were left out of the naive CD8 fraction, which was CD45RO-negative and positively selected for CCR7. Repertoires were generated with immunoSEQ multiplex PCR, while TCRdb's copy carries only in-frame clones and drops some. The data show some 2 million clones, roughly 94% seen once. Sequencing input: naive CD8+ T cells sorted from blood. The receptors were gathered from a man younger than 30 in good health.

V usage is TRBV27 and J usage is TRBJ1-5; 7 nucleotides align to TRBD1. Trimming took 6 bases from V and 1 from J; bases not matched to a gene: 3. Germline V CDR1 and CDR2: MNHEY, SMNVEV (reference sequence). The CDR3 extends over 14 amino acids. The DNA of the CDR3 is TGTGCCAGCAGACCACAGGGGAGCAATCAGCCCCAGCATTTT. Translating it yields CASRPQGSNQPQHF.

This chain links TRBV6-5 with TRBJ2-7; 7 bases are a match to TRBD1. CDR1 and CDR2 from the germline V gene are MNHEY and SVGAGI. The CDR3 length is 16 residues. V trimming: 1 base; J trimming: 2 bases; junction bases outside the gene matches: 8. The chain's CDR3 is CASSYWSGTAPYEQYF. The CDR3 bases are TGTGCCAGCAGTTACTGGAGTGGGACAGCTCCCTACGAGCAGTACTTC.

This chain joins TRBV7-2 and TRBJ1-3; unclear D gene. Between the trimmed V and J ends, which lost 1 base and 2 bases, there was a span of 12 bases. Germline assignment: CDR1 SGHTA and CDR2 FQGNSA. The CDR3 totals 16 residues. CDR3 sequence (DNA): TGTGCCAGCAGCTTAGTTGCGGGCGGTACTGGAAACACCATATATTTT. Its translation: CASSLVAGGTGNTIYF.

The rearrangement uses TRBV14 and TRBJ1-1, with no clear D. Germline-derived CDR1 and CDR2 are SGHDN and FVKESK. With 0 bases removed from V and 4 bases from J, the gap between germline ends came to 9 bases. The CDR3 length is 14 residues. CDR3 region: CASSQDWVGTEAFF. Here the CDR3 DNA reads TGTGCCAGCAGCCAAGATTGGGTGGGCACTGAAGCTTTCTTT.

The chain carries TRBV4-1 and TRBJ2-3, with TRBD2 matching over 12 bases. This CDR3 has 17 residues. The V gene's germline CDR1 is MGHRA and CDR2 YSYEKL. J lost 3 bases, V lost 3 bases, and 7 bases had no gene match. CDR3 nucleotides: TGCGCCAGCAGCCATGGCGCTAGCGGGGGGGAAACAGATACGCAGTATTTT. Amino acid sequence: CASSHGASGGETDTQYF.

The chain links TRBV13 to TRBJ1-2, with D possibly matching TRBD1 (5 bases). The V and J ends lost 6 bases and 8 bases respectively, with 25 bases between them. Germline loops: CDR1 PRHDT, CDR2 FYEKMQ (reference sequence). The CDR3 sequence is 16 residues long. The CDR3 nucleotides read TGTGCCAGCAGTATATTGGGGCCGGTAGGGTTCGGCGGCTACACCTTC. It is translated as CASSILGPVGFGGYTF.

On this clone: Different DNA sequences within this sample yield the same CDR3. The chain uses TRBV11-2 and TRBJ1-2; D not resolved. Trimming took off 5 bases at V and 4 bases at J, with 11 bases between the two ends. The V gene's germline CDR1 is SGHAT and CDR2 FQNNGV. CDR3 length equals 13 residues. CDR3 in amino acids: CASSPGGSYGYTF. CDR3 DNA sequence: TGTGCCAGCAGCCCAGGAGGGTCCTATGGCTACACCTTC.

This clone was counted a single time. The rearrangement links TRBV6-5 to TRBJ2-7; 9 positions agree with TRBD1. V dropped 4 bases and J dropped 5; count of bases not matched to a gene: 3. Per germline, CDR1 MNHEY and CDR2 SVGAGI. The CDR3 loop spans 13 amino acids. CDR3 amino acids: CASSSRDRDEQYF. CDR3 DNA sequence: TGTGCCAGCAGTTCCCGGGACAGGGACGAGCAGTACTTC.

The chain has TRBV4-3 and TRBJ1-4; no clear D. V gave up 2 bases and J gave up 6 bases, with 13 bases separating them. Germline V gene lookup returns CDR1 LGHNA and CDR2 YSLEER. The CDR3 is 15 amino acids. In nucleotides, the CDR3 is TGCGCCAGCAGCCAAAGATCCGGAGAGGATGAAAAACTGTTTTTT. It codes for CASSQRSGEDEKLFF.

With regard to this clone: The same CDR3 can be traced to other DNA sequences in this sample. The J gene is TRBJ2-3, the V gene TRBV6-5; 9 nucleotides align to TRBD1. J lost 6 bases, V lost 2 bases, and 3 bases had no gene match. The CDR3 has 14 amino acids. CDR1 is MNHEY and CDR2 is SVGAGI in the germline V gene. The CDR3 bases are TGTGCCAGCAGTTACGAGACAGGGGGGGATACGCAGTATTTT. This gives the protein CASSYETGGDTQYF.

The chain has TRBV19 and TRBJ2-7; D is unclear. Trimming took off 0 bases at V and 5 bases at J, with 14 bases between the two ends. The CDR3 runs 15 residues. The V gene's germline CDR1 is LNHDA and CDR2 SQIVND (reference sequence). The CDR3 is CASSIDPGSFNEQYF. Here the CDR3 DNA reads TGTGCCAGTAGTATAGATCCAGGTAGCTTCAACGAGCAGTACTTC.

The V call is TRBV28, the J call TRBJ1-2; TRBD1 aligns across 10 bases. There are 14 residues in the CDR3. J gave up 8 bases and V 7 bases, and 10 bases lay outside the gene matches. In germline, CDR1 is MDHEN, CDR2 SYDVKM. The CDR3 loop reads CASTGSGTGVGYTF. The DNA for the CDR3 is TGTGCCAGCACCGGTTCCGGGACAGGGGTCGGCTACACCTTC.

The chain has TRBV7-9 and TRBJ2-5; D gene unclear. The length of the CDR3 is 13 residues. Germline V gene lookup returns CDR1 SEHNR and CDR2 FQNEAQ (reference sequence). Trimming cost V 1 base and J 4 bases, with 7 bases left between them. For the CDR3, the DNA is TGTGCCAGCAGCTTAGAAAATAGAGAGACCCAGTACTTC. Encoded protein: CASSLENRETQYF.

The V gene is TRBV5-8, the J gene TRBJ2-7; 10 bases match TRBD2. J lost 8 bases, V lost 1 base, and 3 bases had no gene match. Germline loops: CDR1 SGHTS, CDR2 YDEGEE. The CDR3 spans 13 residues. The CDR3 nucleotides read TGTGCCAGCAGCTTGATGGGACTAGCGCAGCAGTACTTC. Residues: CASSLMGLAQQYF.

This chain uses TRBV28 with TRBJ1-2; 10 bases line up with TRBD1. The CDR3 length is 15 residues. The V gene's germline CDR1 is MDHEN and CDR2 SYDVKM. With V trimmed by 4 bases and J by 5 bases, 7 bases remained unmatched. CDR3 in DNA: TGTGCCAGCAGTTCCCGGACAGGGGGAAGATATGGCTACACCTTC. Amino acid sequence: CASSSRTGGRYGYTF.

This chain connects TRBV7-9 to TRBJ1-4; maybe TRBD1 (6 bases). The CDR3 consists of 16 residues. From germline, CDR1 is SEHNR and CDR2 FQNEAQ (reference sequence). Trimming shortened V by 4 bases and J by 8 bases, and 20 bases separated the two germline ends. DNA of the CDR3: TGTGCCAGCAGCTCGCGACAGGAGGGGCCCCAAGAAAAACTGTTTTTT. Translating it yields CASSSRQEGPQEKLFF.

This chain links TRBV4-1 with TRBJ1-5; no definite D call. V lost 3 bases and J 2 bases, leaving 8 bases between the germline ends. In germline, CDR1 is MGHRA, CDR2 YSYEKL. This CDR3 has 14 amino acids. The CDR3 DNA reads as TGCGCCAGCAGCCAGGTCCGGGGCAATCAGCCCCAGCATTTT. Encoded protein: CASSQVRGNQPQHF.

The V call is TRBV9, the J call TRBJ2-7; D ambiguous. Trimming removed 4 bases from V and 0 bases from J, with 17 bases in between. Germline assignment: CDR1 SGDLS and CDR2 YYNGEE. The CDR3 covers 16 residues. CDR3 nucleotide sequence: TGTGCCAGCAGCCCAACCGCGCACTTTTACTCCTACGAGCAGTACTTC. Translating it yields CASSPTAHFYSYEQYF. Complete variable domain (other parts from reference TRBV9 and TRBJ2-7): DSGVTQTPKHLITATGQRVTLRCSPRSGDLSVYWYQQSLDQGLQFLIQYYNGEERAKGNILERFSAQQFPDLHSELNLSSLELGDSALYFCASSPTAHFYSYEQYFGPGTRLTVT.

The rearrangement uses TRBV9 and TRBJ2-7; D may be TRBD2 (5 bases). Trimming stripped 2 bases from V and 0 bases from J, with 12 bases between. Germline CDR1 SGDLS, CDR2 YYNGEE. The CDR3 loop spans 15 amino acids. CDR3 residues: CASSVGLLGSYEQYF. The CDR3 coding sequence is TGTGCCAGCAGCGTTGGACTTCTCGGCTCCTACGAGCAGTACTTC.

The rearrangement links TRBV7-6 to TRBJ2-7; tentative D call: TRBD2 (6 bases). The CDR3 is 15 amino acids. V was pared by 1 base and J by 3 bases, with 13 bases between. Germline lookup yields CDR1 SGHVS and CDR2 FNYEAQ. The CDR3 is CASSLVAEGNYEQYF. The CDR3 coding sequence is TGTGCCAGCAGCTTAGTTGCGGAGGGGAACTACGAGCAGTACTTC.

The V gene is TRBV5-1, the J gene TRBJ2-7; the D gene is possibly TRBD2 (5 bases). With 3 bases removed from V and 6 bases from J, the gap between germline ends came to 13 bases. CDR1 is SGHRS, CDR2 YFSETQ, per germline. The CDR3 has 13 amino acids. The chain's CDR3 is CASSSPEAVEQYF. The CDR3 coding sequence is TGCGCCAGCAGCTCCCCCGAAGCGGTCGAGCAGTACTTC.

The chain recombines TRBV27 with TRBJ1-5; TRBD1 might be the D (5 bases). Germline V gene sequence: CDR1 MNHEY, CDR2 SMNVEV (reference sequence). This CDR3 spans 15 amino acids. The V and J ends lost 5 bases and 3 bases respectively, with 14 bases between them. The CDR3 spells CASSVTGAYNQPQHF. The DNA of the CDR3 is TGTGCCAGCAGTGTAACCGGGGCCTACAATCAGCCCCAGCATTTT.

The chain couples TRBV6-5 to TRBJ1-5; possibly TRBD1 for D (5 bases). CDR3 size: 14 residues. Germline loops: CDR1 MNHEY, CDR2 SVGAGI. Trimming removed 2 bases from V and 7 bases from J, with 12 bases in between. This CDR3 reads CASSYLAWGQPQHF. In DNA form, the CDR3 reads TGTGCCAGCAGTTACCTTGCGTGGGGGCAGCCCCAGCATTTT.

Only one count was recorded for this clone. V and J are TRBV6-1 and TRBJ1-2; 7 positions agree with TRBD1. The CDR3 spans 14 residues. Germline trimming cut 3 bases from V and 6 bases from J; bases unmatched to any gene: 7. The germline CDR1 and CDR2 sequences are MNHNS and SASEGT. CDR3 region: CASSDGQVKDGYTF. Here the CDR3 DNA reads TGTGCCAGCAGTGACGGACAGGTAAAGGATGGCTACACCTTC.